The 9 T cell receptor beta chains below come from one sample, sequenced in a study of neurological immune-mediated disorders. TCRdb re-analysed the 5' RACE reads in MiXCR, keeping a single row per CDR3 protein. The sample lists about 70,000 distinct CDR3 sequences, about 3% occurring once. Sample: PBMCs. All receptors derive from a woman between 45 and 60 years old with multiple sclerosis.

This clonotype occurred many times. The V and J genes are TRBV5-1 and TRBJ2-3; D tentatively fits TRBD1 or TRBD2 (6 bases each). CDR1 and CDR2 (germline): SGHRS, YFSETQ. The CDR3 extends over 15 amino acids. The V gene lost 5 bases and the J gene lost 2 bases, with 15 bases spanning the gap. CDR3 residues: CASRMGGGPTDTQYF. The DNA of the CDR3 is TGCGCCAGCAGAATGGGTGGGGGGCCCACAGATACGCAGTATTTT.

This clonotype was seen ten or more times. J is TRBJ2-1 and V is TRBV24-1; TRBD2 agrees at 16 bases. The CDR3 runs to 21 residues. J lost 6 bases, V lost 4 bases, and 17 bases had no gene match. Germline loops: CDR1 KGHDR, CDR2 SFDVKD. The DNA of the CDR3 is TGTGCCACCAGTGACCCCGGGACTAGCGGGGGGGCAAGGCTCCCCGGCAATGAGCAGTTCTTC. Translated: CATSDPGTSGGARLPGNEQFF.

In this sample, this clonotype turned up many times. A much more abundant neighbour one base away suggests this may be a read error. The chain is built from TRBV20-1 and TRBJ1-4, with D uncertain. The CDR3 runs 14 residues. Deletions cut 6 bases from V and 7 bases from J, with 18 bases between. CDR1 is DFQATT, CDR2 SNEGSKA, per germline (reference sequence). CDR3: CSASPGKGTEKLFF. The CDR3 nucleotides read TGCAGTGCAAGTCCGGGAAAAGGCACTGAAAAACTGTTTTTT.

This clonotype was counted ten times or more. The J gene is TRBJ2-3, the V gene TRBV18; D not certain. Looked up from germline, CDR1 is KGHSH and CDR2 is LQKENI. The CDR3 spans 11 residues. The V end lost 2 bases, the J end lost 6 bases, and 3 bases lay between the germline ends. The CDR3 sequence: CASSPKDTQYF. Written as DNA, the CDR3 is TGTGCCAGCTCACCAAAGGATACGCAGTATTTT.

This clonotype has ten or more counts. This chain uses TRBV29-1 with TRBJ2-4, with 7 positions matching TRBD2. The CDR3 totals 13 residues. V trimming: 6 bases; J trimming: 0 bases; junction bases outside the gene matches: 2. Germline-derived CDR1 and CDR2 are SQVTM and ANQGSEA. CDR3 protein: CSVGGTAKNIQYF. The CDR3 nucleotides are TGCAGCGTCGGGGGGACAGCCAAAAACATTCAGTACTTC.

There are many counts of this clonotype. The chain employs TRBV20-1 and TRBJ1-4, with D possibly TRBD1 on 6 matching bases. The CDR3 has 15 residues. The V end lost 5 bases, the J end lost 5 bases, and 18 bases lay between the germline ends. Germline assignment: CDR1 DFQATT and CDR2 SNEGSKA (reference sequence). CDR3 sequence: CSAPRGGGFNEKLFF. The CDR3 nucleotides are TGCAGTGCTCCCAGGGGCGGGGGTTTCAATGAAAAACTGTTTTTT.

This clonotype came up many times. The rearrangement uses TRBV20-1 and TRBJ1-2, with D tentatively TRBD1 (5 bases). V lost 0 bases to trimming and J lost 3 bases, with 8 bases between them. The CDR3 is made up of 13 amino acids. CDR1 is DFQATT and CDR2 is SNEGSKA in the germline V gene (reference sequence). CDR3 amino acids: CSARDRADYGYTF. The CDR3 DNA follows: TGCAGTGCTAGAGACAGGGCGGACTATGGCTACACCTTC.

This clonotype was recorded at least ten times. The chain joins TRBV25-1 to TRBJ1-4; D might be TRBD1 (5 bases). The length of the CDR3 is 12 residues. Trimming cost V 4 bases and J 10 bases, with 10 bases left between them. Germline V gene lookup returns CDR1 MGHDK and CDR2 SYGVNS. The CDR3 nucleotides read TGTGCCAGCAGTGCCGTCGGGGGAAAACTGTTTTTT. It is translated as CASSAVGGKLFF.

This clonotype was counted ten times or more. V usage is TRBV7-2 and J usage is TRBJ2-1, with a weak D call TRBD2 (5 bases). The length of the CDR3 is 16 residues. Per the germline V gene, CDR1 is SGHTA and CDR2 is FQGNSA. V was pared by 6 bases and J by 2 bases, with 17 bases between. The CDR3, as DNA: TGTGCCAGCAGAACAAATCAGGACTCCGCCTACAATGAGCAGTTCTTC. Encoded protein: CASRTNQDSAYNEQFF.